This T cell receptor (beta chain) was captured by sequencing in a study of CD8+ T cells in alopecia areata. At the level of the study: A regimen of oral tofacitinib, 5 to 10 mg twice daily, was given to treated patients. General study points: Throughout tofacitinib, many expanded lesional clones continued to persist in scalp and blood.

Trimming left V 6 bases short and J 1 base short, with 13 bases between. CDR1 is MDHEN and CDR2 is SYDVKM in the germline V gene. The CDR3 extends over 15 amino acids. Comment on this clone: The antigen is not known.

Investigators isolated RNA and reverse transcribed it into cDNA to act as the sequencing template. Assay used: immunoSEQ multiplex PCR; TCRdb lists only in-frame clones, some missing. The table lists 200,000 to 250,000 clones, less than 65% of them singletons. Treatment noted: oral pan-JAK inhibitor, 5-10 mg twice daily. Starting from PBMCs, sorting isolated CD4+ and CD8+ T cells. The TCR originated in a human donor with alopecia areata. The specimen was CD4+ T cells sorted from blood, collected at week 4, from a patient treated with tofacitinib. V and J are TRBV28 and TRBJ1-5; D perhaps matches TRBD1 (6 bases). The CDR3 region is CASRQQGGSNQPQHF. The CDR3 DNA follows: TGTGCCAGCAGACAACAGGGAGGAAGCAATCAGCCCCAGCATTTT.